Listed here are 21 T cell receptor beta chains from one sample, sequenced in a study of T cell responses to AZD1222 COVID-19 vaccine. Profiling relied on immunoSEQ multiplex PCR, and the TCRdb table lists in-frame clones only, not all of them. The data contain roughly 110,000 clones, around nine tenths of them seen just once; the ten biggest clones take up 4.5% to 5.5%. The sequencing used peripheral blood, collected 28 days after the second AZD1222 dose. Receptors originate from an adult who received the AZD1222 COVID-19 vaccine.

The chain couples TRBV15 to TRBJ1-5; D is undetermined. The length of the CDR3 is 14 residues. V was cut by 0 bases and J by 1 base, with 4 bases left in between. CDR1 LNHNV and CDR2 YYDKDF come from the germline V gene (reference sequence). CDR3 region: CATSRDYSNQPQHF. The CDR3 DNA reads TGTGCCACCAGCAGAGATTACAGCAATCAGCCCCAGCATTTT.

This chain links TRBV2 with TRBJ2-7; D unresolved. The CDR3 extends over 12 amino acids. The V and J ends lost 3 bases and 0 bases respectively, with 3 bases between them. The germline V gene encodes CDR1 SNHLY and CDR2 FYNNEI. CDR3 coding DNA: TGTGCCAGCAGTGAGAACTCCTACGAGCAGTACTTC. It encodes CASSENSYEQYF.

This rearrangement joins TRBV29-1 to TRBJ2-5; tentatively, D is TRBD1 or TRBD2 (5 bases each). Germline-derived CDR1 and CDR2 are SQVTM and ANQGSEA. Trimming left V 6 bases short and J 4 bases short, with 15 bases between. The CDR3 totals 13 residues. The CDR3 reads CSVYRDGRETQYF. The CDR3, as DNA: TGCAGCGTCTACCGGGACGGCAGAGAGACCCAGTACTTC.

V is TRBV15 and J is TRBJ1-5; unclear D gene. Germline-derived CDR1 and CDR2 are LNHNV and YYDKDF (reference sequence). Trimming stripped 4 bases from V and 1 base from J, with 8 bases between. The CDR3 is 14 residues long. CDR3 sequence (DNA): TGTGCCACCAGCATGGGCCAGAGCAATCAGCCCCAGCATTTT. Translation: CATSMGQSNQPQHF.

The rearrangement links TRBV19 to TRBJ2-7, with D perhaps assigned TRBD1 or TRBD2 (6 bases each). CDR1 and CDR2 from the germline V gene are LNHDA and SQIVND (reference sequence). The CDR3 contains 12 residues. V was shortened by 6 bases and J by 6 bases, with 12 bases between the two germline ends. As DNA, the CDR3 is TGTGCCAGTAGCCCACAGGGAGGCGAGCAGTACTTC. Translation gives CASSPQGGEQYF.

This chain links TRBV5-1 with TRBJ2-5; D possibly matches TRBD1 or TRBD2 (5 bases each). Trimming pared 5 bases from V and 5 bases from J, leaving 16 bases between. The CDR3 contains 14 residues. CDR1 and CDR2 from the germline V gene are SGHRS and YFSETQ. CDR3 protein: CASSTGTSGETQYF. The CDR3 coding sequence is TGCGCCAGCAGTACGGGGACGTCAGGGGAGACCCAGTACTTC.

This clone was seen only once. As DNA, the CDR3 is TGTGCCAGCAGCTTAGCGAGAGAACAGCCCCAGCATTTT. Translated, it gives CASSLAREQPQHF. The chain couples TRBV7-6 to TRBJ1-5; D uncertain. The germline V gene has CDR1 SGHVS and CDR2 FNYEAQ. V gave up 0 bases and J gave up 7 bases, with 7 bases separating them. The CDR3 runs 13 residues.

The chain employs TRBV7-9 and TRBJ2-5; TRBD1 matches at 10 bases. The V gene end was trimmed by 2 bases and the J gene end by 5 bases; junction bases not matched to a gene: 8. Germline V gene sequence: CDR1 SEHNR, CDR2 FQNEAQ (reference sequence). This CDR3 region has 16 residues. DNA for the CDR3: TGTGCCAGCAGCTTAAGGACAGGGGGAGAAAGGGAGACCCAGTACTTC. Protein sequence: CASSLRTGGERETQYF.

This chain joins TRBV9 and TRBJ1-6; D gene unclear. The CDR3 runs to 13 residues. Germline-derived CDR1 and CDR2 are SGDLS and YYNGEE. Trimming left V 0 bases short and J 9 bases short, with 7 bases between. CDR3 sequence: CASSVGTGSPLHF. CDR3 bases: TGTGCCAGCAGCGTAGGAACCGGTTCACCCCTCCACTTT.

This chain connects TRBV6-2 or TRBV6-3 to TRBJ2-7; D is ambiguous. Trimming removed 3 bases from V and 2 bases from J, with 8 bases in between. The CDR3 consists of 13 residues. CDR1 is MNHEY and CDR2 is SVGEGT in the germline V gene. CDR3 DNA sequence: TGTGCCAGCAGTTATCAGGAAACCTACGAGCAGTACTTC. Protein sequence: CASSYQETYEQYF.

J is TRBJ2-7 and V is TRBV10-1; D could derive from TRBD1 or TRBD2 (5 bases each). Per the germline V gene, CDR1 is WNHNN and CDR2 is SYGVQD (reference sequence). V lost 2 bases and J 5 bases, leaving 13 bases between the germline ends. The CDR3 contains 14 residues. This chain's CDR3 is CASSESTGGHEQYF. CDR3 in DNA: TGCGCCAGCAGTGAGAGCACAGGAGGCCACGAGCAGTACTTC.

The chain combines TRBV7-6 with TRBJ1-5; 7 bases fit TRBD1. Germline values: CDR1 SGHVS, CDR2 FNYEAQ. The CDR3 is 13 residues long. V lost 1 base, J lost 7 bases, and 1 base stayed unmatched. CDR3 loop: CASSLDRGQPQHF. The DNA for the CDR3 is TGTGCCAGCAGCTTAGACAGGGGCCAGCCCCAGCATTTT. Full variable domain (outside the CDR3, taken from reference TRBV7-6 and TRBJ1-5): GAGVSQSPRYKVTKRGQDVALRCDPISGHVSLYWYRQALGQGPEFLTYFNYEAQQDKSGLPNDRFSAERPEGSISTLTIQRTEQRDSAMYRCASSLDRGQPQHFGDGTRLSIL.

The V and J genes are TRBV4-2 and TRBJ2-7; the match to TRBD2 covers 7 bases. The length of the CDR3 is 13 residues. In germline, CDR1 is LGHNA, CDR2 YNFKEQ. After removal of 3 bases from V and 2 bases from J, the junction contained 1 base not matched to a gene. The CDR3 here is CASSQGGTYEQYF. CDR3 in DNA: TGTGCCAGCAGCCAGGGGGGGACCTACGAGCAGTACTTC.

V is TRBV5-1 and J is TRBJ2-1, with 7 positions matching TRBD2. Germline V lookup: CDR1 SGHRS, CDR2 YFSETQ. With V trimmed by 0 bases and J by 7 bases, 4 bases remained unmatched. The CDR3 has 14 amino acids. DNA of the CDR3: TGCGCCAGCAGCTTGGGAAGGGGAGGGAATGAGCAGTTCTTC. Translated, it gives CASSLGRGGNEQFF.

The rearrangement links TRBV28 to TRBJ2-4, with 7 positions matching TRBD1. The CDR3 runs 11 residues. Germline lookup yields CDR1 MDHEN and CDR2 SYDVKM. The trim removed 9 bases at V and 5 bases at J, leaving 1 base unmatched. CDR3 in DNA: TGTGCCAGTGGGACAGAAAACATTCAGTACTTC. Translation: CASGTENIQYF. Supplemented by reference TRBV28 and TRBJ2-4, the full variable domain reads DVKVTQSSRYLVKRTGEKVFLECVQDMDHENMFWYRQDPGLGLRLIYFSYDVKMKEKGDIPEGYSVSREKKERFSLILESASTNQTSMYLCASGTENIQYFGAGTRLSVL.

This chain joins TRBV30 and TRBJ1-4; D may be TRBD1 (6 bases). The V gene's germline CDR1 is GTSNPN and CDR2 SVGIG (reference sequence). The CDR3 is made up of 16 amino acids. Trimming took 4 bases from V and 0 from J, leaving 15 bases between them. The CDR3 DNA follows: TGTGCCTGGAAAAGGCAGGGGACTACAACTAATGAAAAACTGTTTTTT. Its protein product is CAWKRQGTTTNEKLFF.

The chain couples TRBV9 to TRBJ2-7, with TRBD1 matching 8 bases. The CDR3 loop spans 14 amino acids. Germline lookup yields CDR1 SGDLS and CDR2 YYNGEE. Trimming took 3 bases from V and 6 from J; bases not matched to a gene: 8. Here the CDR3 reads CASSDQSRGREQYF. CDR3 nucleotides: TGTGCCAGCAGCGACCAATCCAGGGGGCGCGAGCAGTACTTC.

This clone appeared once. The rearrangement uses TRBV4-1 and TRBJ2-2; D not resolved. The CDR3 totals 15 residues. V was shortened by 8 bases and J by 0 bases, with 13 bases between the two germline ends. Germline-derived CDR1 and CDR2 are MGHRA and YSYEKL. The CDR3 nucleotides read TGCGCCAGCGGGCAGGCACCCGCGAACACCGGGGAGCTGTTTTTT. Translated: CASGQAPANTGELFF.

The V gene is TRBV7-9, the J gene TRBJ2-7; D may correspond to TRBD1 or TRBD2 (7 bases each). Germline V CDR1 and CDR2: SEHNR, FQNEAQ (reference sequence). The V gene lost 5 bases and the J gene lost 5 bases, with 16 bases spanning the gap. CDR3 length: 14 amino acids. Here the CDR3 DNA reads TGTGCCAGCAGCCCCAGGGGGGGAATAGACGAGCAGTACTTC. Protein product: CASSPRGGIDEQYF. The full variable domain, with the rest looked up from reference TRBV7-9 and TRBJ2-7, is DTGVSQNPRHKITKRGQNVTFRCDPISEHNRLYWYRQTLGQGPEFLTYFQNEAQLEKSRLLSDRFSAERPKGSFSTLEIQRTEQGDSAMYLCASSPRGGIDEQYFGPGTRLTVT.

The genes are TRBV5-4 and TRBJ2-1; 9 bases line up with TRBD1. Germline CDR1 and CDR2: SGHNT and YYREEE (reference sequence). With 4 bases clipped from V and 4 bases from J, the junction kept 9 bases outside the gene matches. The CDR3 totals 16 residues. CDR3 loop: CASSLGGGQGYNEQFF. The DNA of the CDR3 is TGTGCCAGCAGCCTGGGCGGGGGACAGGGTTACAATGAGCAGTTCTTC.

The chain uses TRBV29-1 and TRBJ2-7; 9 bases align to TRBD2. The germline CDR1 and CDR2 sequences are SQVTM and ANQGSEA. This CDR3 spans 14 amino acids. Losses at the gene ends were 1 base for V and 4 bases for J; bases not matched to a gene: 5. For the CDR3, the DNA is TGCAGCGTTGAAGGAAATAGCGGGGGTTACGAGCAGTACTTC. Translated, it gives CSVEGNSGGYEQYF.